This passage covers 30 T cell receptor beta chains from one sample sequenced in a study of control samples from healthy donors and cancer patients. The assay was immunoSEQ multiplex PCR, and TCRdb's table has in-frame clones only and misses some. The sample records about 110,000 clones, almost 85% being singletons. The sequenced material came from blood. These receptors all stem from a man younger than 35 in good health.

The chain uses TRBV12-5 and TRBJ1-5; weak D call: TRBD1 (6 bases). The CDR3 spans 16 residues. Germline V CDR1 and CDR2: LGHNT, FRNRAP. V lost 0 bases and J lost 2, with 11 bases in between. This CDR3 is CASGLVAGAGNQPQHF. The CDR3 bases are TGTGCTAGTGGTTTGGTAGCAGGGGCCGGCAATCAGCCCCAGCATTTT.

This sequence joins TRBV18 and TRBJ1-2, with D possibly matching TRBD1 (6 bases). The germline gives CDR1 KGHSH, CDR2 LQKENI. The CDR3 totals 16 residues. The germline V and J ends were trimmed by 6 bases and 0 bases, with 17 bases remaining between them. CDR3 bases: TGTGCCAGCTCCACAAGAGGGGGGCCCACTAACTATGGCTACACCTTC. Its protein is CASSTRGGPTNYGYTF.

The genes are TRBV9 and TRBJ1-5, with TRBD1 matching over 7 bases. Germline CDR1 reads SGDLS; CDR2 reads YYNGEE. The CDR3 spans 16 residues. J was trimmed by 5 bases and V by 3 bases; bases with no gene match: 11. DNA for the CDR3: TGTGCCAGCAGCGCTGGAGACAGGGAGTGGGATCAGCCCCAGCATTTT. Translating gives CASSAGDREWDQPQHF.

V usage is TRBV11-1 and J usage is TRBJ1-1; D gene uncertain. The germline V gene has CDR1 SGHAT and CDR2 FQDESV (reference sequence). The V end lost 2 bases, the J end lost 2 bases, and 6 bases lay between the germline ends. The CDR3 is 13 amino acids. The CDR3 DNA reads TGTGCCAGCAGCTTAATGTCTAACACTGAAGCTTTCTTT. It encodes CASSLMSNTEAFF.

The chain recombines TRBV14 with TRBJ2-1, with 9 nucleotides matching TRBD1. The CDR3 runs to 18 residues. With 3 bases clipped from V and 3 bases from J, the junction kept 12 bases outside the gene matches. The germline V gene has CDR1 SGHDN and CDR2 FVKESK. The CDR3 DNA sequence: TGTGCCAGCAGCCATAGCGACGTTCGACAGGGGGACTACAATGAGCAGTTCTTC. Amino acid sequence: CASSHSDVRQGDYNEQFF.

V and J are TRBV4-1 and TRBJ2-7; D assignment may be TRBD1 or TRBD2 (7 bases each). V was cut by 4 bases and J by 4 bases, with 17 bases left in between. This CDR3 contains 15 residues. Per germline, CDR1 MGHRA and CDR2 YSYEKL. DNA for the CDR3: TGCGCCAGCAGCCGCCTTAGGGGGGGACAGTACGAGCAGTACTTC. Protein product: CASSRLRGGQYEQYF.

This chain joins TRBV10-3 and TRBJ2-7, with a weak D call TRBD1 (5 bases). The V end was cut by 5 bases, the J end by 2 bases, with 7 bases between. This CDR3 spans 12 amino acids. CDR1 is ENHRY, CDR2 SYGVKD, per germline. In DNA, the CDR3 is TGTGCCATCAGTCAGGGCCCCTACGAGCAGTACTTC. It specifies CAISQGPYEQYF.

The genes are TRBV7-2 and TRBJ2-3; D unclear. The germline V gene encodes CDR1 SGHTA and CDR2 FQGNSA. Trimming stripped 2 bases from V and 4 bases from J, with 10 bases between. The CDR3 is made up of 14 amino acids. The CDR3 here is CASSLSRIADTQYF. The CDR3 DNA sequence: TGTGCCAGCAGCTTAAGCAGGATCGCAGATACGCAGTATTTT.

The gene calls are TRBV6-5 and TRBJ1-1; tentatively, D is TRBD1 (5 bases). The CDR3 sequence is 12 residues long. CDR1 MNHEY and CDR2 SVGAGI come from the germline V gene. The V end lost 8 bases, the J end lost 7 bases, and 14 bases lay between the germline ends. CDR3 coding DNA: TGTGCCAGCCTCTATGGAGGGGTTGAAGCTTTCTTT. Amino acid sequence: CASLYGGVEAFF.

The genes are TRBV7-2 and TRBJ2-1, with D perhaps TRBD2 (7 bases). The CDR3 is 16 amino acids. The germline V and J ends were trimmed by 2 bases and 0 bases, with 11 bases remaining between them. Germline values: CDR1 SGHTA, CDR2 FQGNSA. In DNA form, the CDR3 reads TGTGCCAGCAGCTTAATGGGGGGGCGCTCCTACAATGAGCAGTTCTTC. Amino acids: CASSLMGGRSYNEQFF.

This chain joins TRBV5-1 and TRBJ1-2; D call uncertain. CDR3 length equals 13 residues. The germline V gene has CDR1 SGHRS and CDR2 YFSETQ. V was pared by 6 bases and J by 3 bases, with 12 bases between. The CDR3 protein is CASKEPTDYGYTF. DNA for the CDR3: TGCGCCAGCAAGGAGCCTACAGACTATGGCTACACCTTC.

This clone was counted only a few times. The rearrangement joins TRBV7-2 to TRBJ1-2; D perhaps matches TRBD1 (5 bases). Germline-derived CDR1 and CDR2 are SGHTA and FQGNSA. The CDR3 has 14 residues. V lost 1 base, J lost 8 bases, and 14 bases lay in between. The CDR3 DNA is TGTGCCAGCAGCTTAGTCGGGGCAGCCGGAGGCTACACCTTC. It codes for CASSLVGAAGGYTF.

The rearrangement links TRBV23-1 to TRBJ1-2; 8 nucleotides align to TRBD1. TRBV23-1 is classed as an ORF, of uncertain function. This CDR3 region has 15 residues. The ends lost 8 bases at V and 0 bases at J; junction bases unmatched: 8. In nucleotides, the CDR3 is TGCGCCAGCCAGGGGGCGGATCTTGCTAACTATGGCTACACCTTC. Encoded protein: CASQGADLANYGYTF.

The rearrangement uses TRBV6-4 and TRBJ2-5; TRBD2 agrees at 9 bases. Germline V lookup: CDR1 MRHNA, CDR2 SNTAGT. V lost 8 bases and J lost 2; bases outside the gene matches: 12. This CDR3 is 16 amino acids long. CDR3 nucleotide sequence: TGTGCCAGCTCTATGGGGGAGCGGGGGGTGCAAGAGACCCAGTACTTC. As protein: CASSMGERGVQETQYF.

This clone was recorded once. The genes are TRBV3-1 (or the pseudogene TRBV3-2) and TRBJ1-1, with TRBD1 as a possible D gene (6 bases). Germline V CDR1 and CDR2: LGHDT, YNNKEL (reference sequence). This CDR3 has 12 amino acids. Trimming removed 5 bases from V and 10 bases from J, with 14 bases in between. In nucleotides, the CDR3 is TGTGCCAGCAGCTATGGACAGTTGGGAGCTTTCTTT. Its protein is CASSYGQLGAFF.

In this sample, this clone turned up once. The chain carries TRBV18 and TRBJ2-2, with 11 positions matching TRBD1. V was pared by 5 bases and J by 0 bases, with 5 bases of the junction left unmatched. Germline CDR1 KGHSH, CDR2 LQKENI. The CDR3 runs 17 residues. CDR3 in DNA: TGTGCCAGCTCAAGGACAGGGGGCAATCCGAACACCGGGGAGCTGTTTTTT. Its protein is CASSRTGGNPNTGELFF.

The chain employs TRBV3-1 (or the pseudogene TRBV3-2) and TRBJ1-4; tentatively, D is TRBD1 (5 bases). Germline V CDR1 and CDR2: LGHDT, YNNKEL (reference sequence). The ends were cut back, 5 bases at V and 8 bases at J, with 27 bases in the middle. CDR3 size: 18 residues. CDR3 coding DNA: TGTGCCAGCAGCGCCCGTACCTTTCAGGGAAAGGTGGGAGAAAAACTGTTTTTT. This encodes CASSARTFQGKVGEKLFF.

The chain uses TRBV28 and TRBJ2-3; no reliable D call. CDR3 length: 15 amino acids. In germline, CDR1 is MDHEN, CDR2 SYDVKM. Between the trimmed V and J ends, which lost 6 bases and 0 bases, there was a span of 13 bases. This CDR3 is CASRLGYSSTDTQYF. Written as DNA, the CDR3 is TGTGCCAGCAGGCTCGGGTACTCTAGCACAGATACGCAGTATTTT.

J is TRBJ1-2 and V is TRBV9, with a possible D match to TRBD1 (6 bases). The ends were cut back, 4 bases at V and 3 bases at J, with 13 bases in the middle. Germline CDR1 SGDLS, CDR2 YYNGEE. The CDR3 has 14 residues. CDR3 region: CASSNYGGHYGYTF. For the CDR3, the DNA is TGTGCCAGCAGCAACTACGGGGGCCACTATGGCTACACCTTC. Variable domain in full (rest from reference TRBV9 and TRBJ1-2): DSGVTQTPKHLITATGQRVTLRCSPRSGDLSVYWYQQSLDQGLQFLIQYYNGEERAKGNILERFSAQQFPDLHSELNLSSLELGDSALYFCASSNYGGHYGYTFGSGTRLTVV.

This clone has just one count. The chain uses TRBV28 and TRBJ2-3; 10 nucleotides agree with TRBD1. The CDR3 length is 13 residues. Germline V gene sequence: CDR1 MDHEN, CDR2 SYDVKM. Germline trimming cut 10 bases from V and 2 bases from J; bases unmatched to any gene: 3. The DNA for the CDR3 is TGTGCCACTGACAGGGGGCCCACAGATACGCAGTATTTT. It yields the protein CATDRGPTDTQYF.

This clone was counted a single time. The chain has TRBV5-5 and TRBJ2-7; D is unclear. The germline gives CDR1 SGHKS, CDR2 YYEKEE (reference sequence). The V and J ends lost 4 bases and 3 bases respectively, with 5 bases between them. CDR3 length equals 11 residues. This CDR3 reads CASSARYEQYF. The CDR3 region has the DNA TGTGCCAGCAGCGCTCGCTACGAGCAGTACTTC. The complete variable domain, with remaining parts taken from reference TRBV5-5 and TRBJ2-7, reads DAGVTQSPTHLIKTRGQQVTLRCSPISGHKSVSWYQQVLGQGPQFIFQYYEKEERGRGNFPDRFSARQFPNYSSELNVNALLLGDSALYLCASSARYEQYFGPGTRLTVT.

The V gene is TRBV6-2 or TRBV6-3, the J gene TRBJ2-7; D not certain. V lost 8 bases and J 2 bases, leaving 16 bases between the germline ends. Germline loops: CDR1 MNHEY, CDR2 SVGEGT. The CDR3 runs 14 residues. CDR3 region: CASRRGPRAYEQYF. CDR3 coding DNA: TGTGCCAGCCGCCGAGGACCCCGAGCCTACGAGCAGTACTTC.

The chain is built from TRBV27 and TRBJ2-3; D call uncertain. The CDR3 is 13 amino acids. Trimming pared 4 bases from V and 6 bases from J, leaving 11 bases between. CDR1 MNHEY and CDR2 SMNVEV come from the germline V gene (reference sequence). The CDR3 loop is CASSWASQDTQYF. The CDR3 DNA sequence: TGTGCCAGCAGTTGGGCCTCACAGGATACGCAGTATTTT.

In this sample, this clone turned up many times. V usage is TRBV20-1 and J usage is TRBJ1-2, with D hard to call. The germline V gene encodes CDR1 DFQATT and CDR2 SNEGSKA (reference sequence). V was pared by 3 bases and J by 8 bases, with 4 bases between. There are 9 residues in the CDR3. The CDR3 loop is CSARKGYTF. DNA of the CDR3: TGCAGTGCTAGGAAAGGCTACACCTTC.

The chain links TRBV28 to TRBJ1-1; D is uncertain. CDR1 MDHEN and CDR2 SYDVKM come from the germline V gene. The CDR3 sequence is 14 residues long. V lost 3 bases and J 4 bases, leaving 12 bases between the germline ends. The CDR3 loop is CASSLLFLRTEAFF. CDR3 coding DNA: TGTGCCAGCAGTTTGTTATTCCTTCGCACTGAAGCTTTCTTT.

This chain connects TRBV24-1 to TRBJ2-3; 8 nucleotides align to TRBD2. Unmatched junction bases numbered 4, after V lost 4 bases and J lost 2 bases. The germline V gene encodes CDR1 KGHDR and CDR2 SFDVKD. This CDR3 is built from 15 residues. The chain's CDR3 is CATSDRTSYTDTQYF. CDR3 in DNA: TGTGCCACCAGTGACCGGACTAGCTACACAGATACGCAGTATTTT.

The chain's CDR3 is CASSLRVDHSGNTIYF. CDR3 nucleotides: TGTGCCAGCTCACTACGGGTGGATCACTCTGGAAACACCATATATTTT. The chain has TRBV18 and TRBJ1-3; D is unclear. The CDR3 is 16 amino acids. The V end lost 4 bases, the J end lost 0 bases, and 13 bases lay between the germline ends. CDR1 KGHSH and CDR2 LQKENI come from the germline V gene.

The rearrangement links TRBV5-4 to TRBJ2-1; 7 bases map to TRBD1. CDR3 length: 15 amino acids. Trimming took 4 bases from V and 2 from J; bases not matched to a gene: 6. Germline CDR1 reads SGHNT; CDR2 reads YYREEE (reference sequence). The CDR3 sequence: CASSPQGTPYNEQFF. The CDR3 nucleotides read TGTGCCAGCAGCCCACAGGGGACCCCCTACAATGAGCAGTTCTTC.

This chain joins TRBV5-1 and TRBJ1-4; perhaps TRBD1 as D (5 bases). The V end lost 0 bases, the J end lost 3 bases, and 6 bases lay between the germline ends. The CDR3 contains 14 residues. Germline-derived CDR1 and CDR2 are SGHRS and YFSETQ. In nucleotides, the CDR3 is TGCGCCAGCAGCTTGGAAGGGGCTAATGAAAAACTGTTTTTT. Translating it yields CASSLEGANEKLFF.

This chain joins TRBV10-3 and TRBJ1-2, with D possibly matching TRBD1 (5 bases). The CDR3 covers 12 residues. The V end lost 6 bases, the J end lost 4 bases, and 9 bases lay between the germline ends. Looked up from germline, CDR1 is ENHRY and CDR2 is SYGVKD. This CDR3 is CAISRDGYGYTF. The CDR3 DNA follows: TGTGCCATCAGCAGGGACGGCTATGGCTACACCTTC.